Each of the 28 T cell receptor beta chains below was sequenced from the same sample in a study of STAT5B mutations in CD4+ large granular lymphocyte leukemia. Libraries were prepared by immunoSEQ multiplex PCR; TCRdb keeps only in-frame clonotypes and omits some of them. The sample includes about 38,000 clones, approximately 72% of them seen just once. The source material was CD4+ T cells from blood buffy coats. The receptors shown here come from a human donor in good health.

J is TRBJ2-3 and V is TRBV11-2; 7 bases line up with TRBD1. CDR3 length: 15 amino acids. Germline V CDR1 and CDR2: SGHAT, FQNNGV. Losses at the gene ends were 2 bases for V and 0 bases for J; bases not matched to a gene: 2. The CDR3 DNA follows: TGTGCCAGCAGCTTACAGGGGGTGAGCACAGATACGCAGTATTTT. It translates to CASSLQGVSTDTQYF.

The rearrangement links TRBV14 to TRBJ2-1; D is perhaps TRBD1 (6 bases). The CDR3 contains 15 residues. Trimming cost V 5 bases and J 9 bases, with 20 bases left between them. The germline gives CDR1 SGHDN, CDR2 FVKESK. The DNA of the CDR3 is TGTGCCAGCAGCGAAAGGACAGATAGCCAAAGTGAGCAGTTCTTC. Encoded protein: CASSERTDSQSEQFF.

This chain uses TRBV18 with TRBJ2-5, with TRBD1 as a possible D gene (5 bases). The CDR3 has 15 residues. Trimming removed 0 bases at V and 5 bases at J, with 13 bases between. Germline values: CDR1 KGHSH, CDR2 LQKENI. This CDR3 is CASSPPPGAGETQYF. Written as DNA, the CDR3 is TGTGCCAGCTCACCACCGCCTGGGGCTGGGGAGACCCAGTACTTC.

This clone was detected a few times. V usage is TRBV5-1 and J usage is TRBJ2-5; unclear D gene. Germline V gene sequence: CDR1 SGHRS, CDR2 YFSETQ. CDR3 size: 11 residues. V shed 5 bases and J shed 3 bases, with 5 bases lying between them. CDR3 DNA sequence: TGCGCCAGCAGATATGAAGAGACCCAGTACTTC. The encoded protein is CASRYEETQYF. The full variable domain, in which reference TRBV5-1 and TRBJ2-5 provide the parts outside the CDR3, is KAGVTQTPRYLIKTRGQQVTLSCSPISGHRSVSWYQQTPGQGLQFLFEYFSETQRNKGNFPGRFSGRQFSNSRSEMNVSTLELGDSALYLCASRYEETQYFGPGTRLLVL.

This clone was detected a few times. Here the CDR3 DNA reads TGTGCCAGCAGTGATGCGGGACAGCAAGAGACCCAGTACTTC. Encoded protein: CASSDAGQQETQYF. The gene calls are TRBV6-1 and TRBJ2-5, with TRBD1 as a possible D gene (7 bases). The V gene's germline CDR1 is MNHNS and CDR2 SASEGT. V lost 3 bases, J lost 2 bases, and 10 bases lay in between. The CDR3 is 14 amino acids.

The table lists this clone with a few counts. The V and J genes are TRBV7-9 and TRBJ2-1; 11 nucleotides agree with TRBD1. CDR3 length: 16 amino acids. Germline lookup yields CDR1 SEHNR and CDR2 FQNEAQ (reference sequence). V dropped 8 bases and J dropped 6; count of bases not matched to a gene: 12. The CDR3 sequence: CASLPRDRGSGNEQFF. The CDR3 nucleotides are TGTGCCAGCCTACCCCGGGACAGGGGGTCTGGCAATGAGCAGTTCTTC.

The chain employs TRBV11-1 and TRBJ2-2; D unclear. Germline assignment: CDR1 SGHAT and CDR2 FQDESV (reference sequence). The CDR3 contains 15 residues. V lost 3 bases, J lost 0 bases, and 8 bases lay in between. CDR3 amino acids: CASSFVGSNTGELFF. CDR3 in DNA: TGTGCCAGCAGCTTTGTGGGGTCGAACACCGGGGAGCTGTTTTTT.

J is TRBJ1-6 and V is TRBV2; possibly TRBD1 for D (5 bases). The CDR3 covers 15 residues. Trimming left V 0 bases short and J 7 bases short, with 10 bases between. CDR1 is SNHLY and CDR2 is FYNNEI in the germline V gene. The CDR3 DNA reads TGTGCCAGCAGTGAAGCTTCAGGGAGGAATTCACCCCTCCACTTT. Translating it yields CASSEASGRNSPLHF.

Written as DNA, the CDR3 is TGCGCCAGCAGCCCTCGGGACAGGATCACAGATACGCAGTATTTT. Translating it yields CASSPRDRITDTQYF. This chain connects TRBV5-1 to TRBJ2-3; 8 bases match TRBD1. The junction had 6 bases not matched to a gene; V was cut back by 4 bases and J by 2 bases. The CDR3 has 15 residues. Germline CDR1 reads SGHRS; CDR2 reads YFSETQ.

The chain joins TRBV11-3 to TRBJ2-1; TRBD1 matches at 12 bases. Germline values: CDR1 SGHNT, CDR2 YENEEA. J lost 6 bases, V lost 3 bases, and 12 bases had no gene match. The CDR3 is made up of 18 amino acids. As DNA, the CDR3 is TGTGCCAGCAGCTTCTCCACCGGGACAGGGGGCGGAGGCAATGAGCAGTTCTTC. This translates into CASSFSTGTGGGGNEQFF.

The chain couples TRBV4-2 to TRBJ1-5, with D tentatively TRBD1 (6 bases). Germline CDR1 is LGHNA and CDR2 is YNFKEQ. CDR3 length: 15 residues. Trimming cost V 4 bases and J 4 bases, with 14 bases left between them. The CDR3: CASSPGTRNNQPQHF. CDR3 sequence (DNA): TGTGCCAGCAGCCCTGGGACACGCAATAATCAGCCCCAGCATTTT.

The chain joins TRBV5-1 to TRBJ2-5; 9 bases align to TRBD1. J lost 5 bases, V lost 3 bases, and 5 bases had no gene match. The CDR3 is 14 amino acids. CDR1 is SGHRS, CDR2 YFSETQ, per germline. CDR3 DNA: TGCGCCAGCAGCTGGACAGGGGAGGGGGAGACCCAGTACTTC. The encoded protein is CASSWTGEGETQYF.

This chain connects TRBV5-6 to TRBJ1-3; unclear D gene. Trimming shortened V by 5 bases and J by 3 bases, and 6 bases separated the two germline ends. CDR1 is SGHDT and CDR2 is YYEEEE in the germline V gene. This CDR3 is built from 12 residues. The CDR3 protein is CASRECGNTIYF. Written as DNA, the CDR3 is TGTGCCAGCAGGGAATGTGGAAACACCATATATTTT. The whole variable domain, remainder taken from reference TRBV5-6 and TRBJ1-3, is DAGVTQSPTHLIKTRGQQVTLRCSPKSGHDTVSWYQQALGQGPQFIFQYYEEEERQRGNFPDRFSGHQFPNYSSELNVNALLLGDSALYLCASRECGNTIYFGEGSWLTVV.

This chain connects TRBV7-8 to TRBJ2-5, with 7 positions matching TRBD2. This CDR3 has 15 amino acids. The junction had 10 bases not matched to a gene; V was cut back by 5 bases and J by 4 bases. Germline assignment: CDR1 SGHVS and CDR2 FQNEAQ. The CDR3 DNA is TGTGCCAGCAGCCTCAATGCGGGAGCCAGAGAGACCCAGTACTTC. Its translation: CASSLNAGARETQYF.

The chain combines TRBV19 with TRBJ2-6; the D is unclear. The germline CDR1 and CDR2 sequences are LNHDA and SQIVND (reference sequence). Between the trimmed V and J ends, which lost 9 bases and 0 bases, there was a span of 12 bases. The CDR3 sequence is 15 residues long. The CDR3 DNA follows: TGTGCCAGCGAGATCTCGGACTCTGGGGCCAACGTCCTGACTTTC. As protein: CASEISDSGANVLTF.

The CDR3 DNA reads as TGCAGCGTTGAAGAAAGAGGCAGTCCTCAAGCTAACTATGGCTACACCTTC. Amino acids: CSVEERGSPQANYGYTF. This sequence joins TRBV29-1 and TRBJ1-2; D uncertain. CDR3 length: 17 residues. The V end was cut by 0 bases, the J end by 0 bases, with 17 bases between. CDR1 is SQVTM, CDR2 ANQGSEA, per germline. The entire variable domain, with the rest obtained from reference TRBV29-1 and TRBJ1-2, is as follows: SAVISQKPSRDICQRGTSLTIQCQVDSQVTMMFWYRQQPGQSLTLIATANQGSEATYESGFVIDKFPISRPNLTFSTLTVSNMSPEDSSIYLCSVEERGSPQANYGYTFGSGTRLTVV.

The V gene is TRBV7-6, the J gene TRBJ2-7, with 16 bases that match TRBD2. Unmatched junction bases numbered 15, after V lost 5 bases and J lost 5 bases. CDR1 SGHVS and CDR2 FNYEAQ come from the germline V gene. CDR3 length: 19 amino acids. CDR3 DNA: TGTGCCAGCAGCCAAACTCCGGGACTAGCGGGAGGGATTGCAGACGAGCAGTACTTC. Translated: CASSQTPGLAGGIADEQYF.

V and J are TRBV7-2 and TRBJ2-3, with 9 bases aligning to TRBD2. CDR1 and CDR2 (germline): SGHTA, FQGNSA. The junction had 4 bases not matched to a gene; V was cut back by 1 base and J by 2 bases. CDR3 length: 16 amino acids. CDR3 sequence reads: CASSLGASGTTDTQYF. The CDR3 coding sequence is TGTGCCAGCAGCTTAGGGGCTAGCGGGACCACAGATACGCAGTATTTT.

J is TRBJ2-5 and V is TRBV5-5, with 11 bases lining up with TRBD1. The CDR3 totals 13 residues. Per germline, CDR1 SGHKS and CDR2 YYEKEE (reference sequence). The V and J ends lost 4 bases and 5 bases, in that order; junction bases with no gene match: 1. For the CDR3, the DNA is TGTGCCAGCAGCCGGACAGGGGGCGAGACCCAGTACTTC. Its protein is CASSRTGGETQYF.

This clone appeared once. As DNA, the CDR3 is TGTGCCAGCAGCCTCACCGGTGAGCGCCCGGTGCACGAGCAGTACTTC. This codes for CASSLTGERPVHEQYF. The rearrangement links TRBV11-2 to TRBJ2-7, with D unclear. Germline V gene lookup returns CDR1 SGHAT and CDR2 FQNNGV. Deletions cut 5 bases from V and 5 bases from J, with 22 bases between. The CDR3 covers 16 residues.

V is TRBV10-2 and J is TRBJ2-5; possibly TRBD2 for D (5 bases). The CDR3 is made up of 13 amino acids. V dropped 2 bases and J dropped 7 bases, with 11 bases sitting between them. CDR1 is WSHSY, CDR2 SAAADI, per germline. CDR3 sequence reads: CASSEVLEGTQYF. In DNA, the CDR3 is TGCGCCAGCAGTGAGGTACTAGAAGGGACCCAGTACTTC.

The chain carries TRBV7-6 and TRBJ2-2; no clear D gene. The V gene's germline CDR1 is SGHVS and CDR2 FNYEAQ. Trimming took 10 bases from V and 2 from J, leaving 5 bases between them. The CDR3 extends over 11 amino acids. The CDR3 loop is CATRNTGELFF. CDR3 in DNA: TGTGCCACCCGAAACACCGGGGAGCTGTTTTTT.

A few counts support this clone. J is TRBJ1-2 and V is TRBV5-6; 9 positions agree with TRBD1. Germline CDR1 reads SGHDT; CDR2 reads YYEEEE. V was clipped by 2 bases and J by 6 bases; unmatched bases: 5. The CDR3 has 14 amino acids. The CDR3 reads CASSFNRGPHGYTF. The CDR3 DNA reads TGTGCCAGCAGCTTTAACAGGGGGCCGCATGGCTACACCTTC.

The chain couples TRBV27 to TRBJ2-4; D is unclear. V lost 5 bases, J lost 1 base, and 15 bases lay in between. Germline values: CDR1 MNHEY, CDR2 SMNVEV (reference sequence). This CDR3 is 16 amino acids long. Written as DNA, the CDR3 is TGTGCCAGCAGTCCCCGCAGCGACTTCGCCAAAAACATTCAGTACTTC. Translation: CASSPRSDFAKNIQYF.

The chain joins TRBV7-9 to TRBJ2-2; D unresolved. V shed 5 bases and J shed 4 bases, with 11 bases lying between them. The CDR3 loop spans 14 amino acids. The V gene's germline CDR1 is SEHNR and CDR2 FQNEAQ (reference sequence). The CDR3 nucleotides are TGTGCCAGCAGCCACTCGCTGGTCACCGGGGAGCTGTTTTTT. As protein: CASSHSLVTGELFF.

This chain connects TRBV4-1 to TRBJ1-4; D may be TRBD1 (5 bases). This CDR3 region has 15 residues. CDR1 and CDR2 (germline): MGHRA, YSYEKL. V was pared by 4 bases and J by 0 bases, with 9 bases between. CDR3 protein: CASSLRGSTNEKLFF. In DNA form, the CDR3 reads TGCGCCAGCAGCCTGAGGGGATCAACTAATGAAAAACTGTTTTTT.

The chain joins TRBV5-6 to TRBJ1-4; 7 nucleotides align to TRBD1. Germline lookup yields CDR1 SGHDT and CDR2 YYEEEE. The CDR3 length is 14 residues. The trim removed 4 bases at V and 14 bases at J, leaving 14 bases unmatched. CDR3 amino acids: CASSTDRASQGLFF. CDR3 nucleotide sequence: TGTGCCAGCAGCACAGACAGGGCCTCCCAGGGGCTGTTTTTT.

The chain is built from TRBV5-1 and TRBJ2-5; 8 bases line up with TRBD1. V trimming: 4 bases; J trimming: 5 bases; junction bases outside the gene matches: 7. The CDR3 runs 14 residues. Germline V gives CDR1 SGHRS, CDR2 YFSETQ. The CDR3 DNA reads as TGCGCCAGCAGCCAAGGACAGGGTAGCGAGACCCAGTACTTC. Translated, it gives CASSQGQGSETQYF.